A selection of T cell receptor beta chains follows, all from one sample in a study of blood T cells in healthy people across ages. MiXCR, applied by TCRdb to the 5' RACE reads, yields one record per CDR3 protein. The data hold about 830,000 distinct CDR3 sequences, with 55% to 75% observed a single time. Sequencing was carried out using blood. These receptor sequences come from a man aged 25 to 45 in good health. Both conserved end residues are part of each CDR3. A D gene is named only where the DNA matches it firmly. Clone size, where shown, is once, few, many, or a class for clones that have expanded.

TGTGCCAGCAGTACTACGGACAGAACCTACGAGCAGTACTTC,CASSTTDRTYEQYF,TRBJ2-7,TRBV12-3/TRBV12-4,NA,few
TGTGCCAGCAGCTGGGGGAGTGAGCAGTTCTTC,CASSWGSEQFF,TRBJ2-1,TRBV7-9,NA,few
TGTGCCAGCAGCCAAGATACCAGGGGCCACTACGAGCAGTACTTC,CASSQDTRGHYEQYF,TRBJ2-7,TRBV4-2,NA,NA
TGTGCCAGCAGCCACCGGACTAGCGGCCTCACAGATACGCAGTATTTT,CASSHRTSGLTDTQYF,TRBJ2-3,TRBV13,TRBD2,few
TGTGCCAGCAGTTGGGCCTCCTACGGGCAGTACTTC,CASSWASYGQYF,TRBJ2-4,TRBV12-3/TRBV12-4,NA,NA
TGCAGTGCTGGCGGGAGGGTATTAGAGACCCAGTACTTC,CSAGGRVLETQYF,TRBJ2-5,TRBV20-1,TRBD2,once
TGCAGTGCTTTCGGTGGGACAGGGACAGAGACCCAGTACTTC,CSAFGGTGTETQYF,TRBJ2-5,TRBV20-1,TRBD1,NA
TGCAGTGCTATTCCCGGGATCGGGGACGAGCAGTACTTC,CSAIPGIGDEQYF,TRBJ2-7,TRBV20-1,NA,NA
TGTGCCAGCAGCGGAAGGACTAGCGGGAGGTTCAATGAGCAGTTCTTC,CASSGRTSGRFNEQFF,TRBJ2-1,TRBV9,TRBD2,NA
TGTGCCAGCAGCGCACAGGGGAACTATGGCTACACCTTC,CASSAQGNYGYTF,TRBJ1-2,TRBV9,TRBD1,few
TGTGCCAGCAGCCAAGATCCAGCTGCAGATACGCAGTATTTT,CASSQDPAADTQYF,TRBJ2-3,TRBV3-1,NA,NA
TGTGCCAGCAGTTCTGGGGGCCTTGGCATTCAGTACTTC,CASSSGGLGIQYF,TRBJ2-4,TRBV12-3/TRBV12-4,NA,NA
TGTGCCAGCAGCTTATGGCCCTACGAGCAGTACTTC,CASSLWPYEQYF,TRBJ2-7,TRBV7-9,NA,few
TGTGCCAGCAGCTTAGCGGTGCTAGCCAAAAACATTCAGTACTTC,CASSLAVLAKNIQYF,TRBJ2-4,TRBV7-2,NA,few
TGTGCCAGCAGTTACCCCCTAGCGGGAGGCGGAGATACGCAGTATTTT,CASSYPLAGGGDTQYF,TRBJ2-3,TRBV6-2/TRBV6-3,TRBD2,NA
TGTGCCAGCAGCCCTTCTGACATAGCGGGGGAATACAATGAGCAGTTCTTC,CASSPSDIAGEYNEQFF,TRBJ2-1,TRBV3-1,TRBD2,NA
TGTGCCATCAGTGGAGGGGAATATAATTCGCAGTATTTT,CAISGGEYNSQYF,TRBJ2-3,TRBV10-3,NA,NA
TGTGCCAGCAGTGAAGGTAGAAGTAAGCAGTTCTTC,CASSEGRSKQFF,TRBJ2-1,TRBV25-1,NA,NA
TGCAGTCTAGCCGGCGGGGAAGATACGCAGTATTTT,CSLAGGEDTQYF,TRBJ2-3,TRBV20-1,NA,NA
TGCAGTGCTAGATCACAGGGGGTACATGGCTACACCTTC,CSARSQGVHGYTF,TRBJ1-2,TRBV20-1,TRBD1,NA
TGTGCCAGCAGCTTAACAGCGGGAGCAACAGATACGCAGTATTTT,CASSLTAGATDTQYF,TRBJ2-3,TRBV7-2,TRBD2,few
TGCGCCAGCAGCCGCGGAGGCGGGAACTCTGGGGCCAACGTCCTGACTTTC,CASSRGGGNSGANVLTF,TRBJ2-6,TRBV4-3,NA,few
TGCAGTGCTAAAACCGGAGAGACCCAGTACTTC,CSAKTGETQYF,TRBJ2-5,TRBV20-1,NA,few
TGTGCCAGCGGGGGAGGCGACAGACAAGAGACCCAGTACTTC,CASGGGDRQETQYF,TRBJ2-5,TRBV2,NA,NA
TGCAGTGCTAGAGGGGCTAGCGGAAGCTACGAGCAGAACTTC,CSARGASGSYEQNF,TRBJ2-7,TRBV20-1,TRBD2,NA
TGCAGTGCTCAAACAGGGGGTTCAGATACGCAGTATTTT,CSAQTGGSDTQYF,TRBJ2-3,TRBV20-1,TRBD1,NA
TGTGCTAGCAGCAAGATGGGGGTTCAAGAGACCCAGTACTTC,CASSKMGVQETQYF,TRBJ2-5,TRBV7-7,NA,NA
TGTGCCAGCATCGACAGGCGGTCCATTCAGTACTTC,CASIDRRSIQYF,TRBJ2-4,TRBV7-2,NA,many
TGTGCCAGCAGCGTTCACAGCGGAGCGAGAGAAGCTTTCTTT,CASSVHSGAREAFF,TRBJ1-1,TRBV3-1,NA,NA
TGTGCCAGCAGTTTCAAAACTAGCGGGTATTCTGAGCAGTACTTC,CASSFKTSGYSEQYF,TRBJ2-7,TRBV12-3/TRBV12-4,TRBD2,few
TGTGCCAGCAGCCTTTTCGACAGGGGGACTGAGTTCTTC,CASSLFDRGTEFF,TRBJ2-1,TRBV6-2/TRBV6-3,TRBD1,NA
TGCGCCAGCAACCCCCGGGACATCCCGAATGGGACTAATGAAAAACTGTTTTTT,CASNPRDIPNGTNEKLFF,TRBJ1-4,TRBV5-1,NA,few
TGTGCCAGCAGGCCTCTAGCGGGAGTGTCCTACGAGCAGTACTTC,CASRPLAGVSYEQYF,TRBJ2-7,TRBV27,TRBD2,few
TGCGCCAGCAGCTTTCCCGAACGAGGTTCACCCCTCCACTTT,CASSFPERGSPLHF,TRBJ1-6,TRBV5-1,NA,NA
TGTGCCACACTACGTCCCACCTACAATGAGCAGTTCTTC,CATLRPTYNEQFF,TRBJ2-1,TRBV6-1,NA,NA
TGTGCCAGCACAGGACAGGGGAGTTCACCCCTCCACTTT,CASTGQGSSPLHF,TRBJ1-6,TRBV7-8,TRBD1,few
TGTGCTAGTGGTTTGGAGGCTGATGAGCAGTTCTTC,CASGLEADEQFF,TRBJ2-1,TRBV12-5,NA,NA
TGTGCCAGCAGCCCCGAAGCAGGGGAGAATGAGCAGTTCTTC,CASSPEAGENEQFF,TRBJ2-1,TRBV11-2,NA,once
TGTGCCAGTAGAAATGGACAGGGGAGTCGCAATGAGCAGTTCTTC,CASRNGQGSRNEQFF,TRBJ2-1,TRBV25-1,TRBD1,NA
TGCAGCGTGGCAGCAGGGAGCAGTCAGCCCCAGCATTTT,CSVAAGSSQPQHF,TRBJ1-5,TRBV29-1,NA,NA
TGTGCCAGCAGCCATGCGTTGGGACGGTACCACCCAACTAGCACAGATACGCAGTATTTT,CASSHALGRYHPTSTDTQYF,TRBJ2-3,TRBV3-1,NA,once
TGTGCCAGCGGGACTAGCGGCTACGAGCAGTACTTC,CASGTSGYEQYF,TRBJ2-7,TRBV6-6,TRBD2,NA
TGTGCCAGCAGTTTGGTAGCGGGAGCCCTAGAGACCCAGTACTTC,CASSLVAGALETQYF,TRBJ2-5,TRBV6-6,TRBD2,few
TGTGCCAGCAGCCCCATGCGGGGGGCCAAAAACAATGAGCAGTTCTTC,CASSPMRGAKNNEQFF,TRBJ2-1,TRBV7-9,TRBD2,NA
TGTGCCAGCTCGCCTGGGGCGAAATACGAGCAGTACTTC,CASSPGAKYEQYF,TRBJ2-7,TRBV18,NA,NA
TGCAACGGCCAGGGCCTCCCAGGGTACGAGCAGTTCTTC,CNGQGLPGYEQFF,TRBJ2-1,TRBV29-1,NA,NA
TGTGCCAGCAGCTCGGAAGACAGGGACCGGATTAGGGACAATCAGCCCCAGCATTTT,CASSSEDRDRIRDNQPQHF,TRBJ1-5,TRBV12-3/TRBV12-4,TRBD1,NA
TGTGCCTGGAGTAAAGGCGGTGGCTACACCTTC,CAWSKGGGYTF,TRBJ1-2,TRBV30,NA,NA
TGCAGTGCCCTATTTAGGACCTACGAGCAGTACTTC,CSALFRTYEQYF,TRBJ2-7,TRBV20-1,NA,NA
TGTGCCAGCAGCTTAGCAGTATCTAATTACCCCTACGAGCAGTACTTC,CASSLAVSNYPYEQYF,TRBJ2-7,TRBV7-2,NA,few
TGTGCCAGCAGTTACTCAGGGTATGCAGATACGCAGTATTTT,CASSYSGYADTQYF,TRBJ2-3,TRBV6-2/TRBV6-3,NA,NA
TGCTGTGCTAGGGTAGGCAGGGTTCGGCCCACAGATACGCAGTATTTT,CCARVGRVRPTDTQYF,TRBJ2-3,TRBV20-1,NA,NA
TGTGCCAGCAGCTCCCGGGGCCCTACTATCAATGAGCAGTTCTTC,CASSSRGPTINEQFF,TRBJ2-1,TRBV7-2,NA,few
TGTGCCAGCAGCTCCACCCCCACTGGCCGAGGCGATGAGCAGTTCTTC,CASSSTPTGRGDEQFF,TRBJ2-1,TRBV7-2,NA,NA
TGCAGTGCAGGGGACAGGGGTGGGGCCCGGAGCTCCTACAATGAGCAGTTCTTC,CSAGDRGGARSSYNEQFF,TRBJ2-1,TRBV20-1,TRBD1,NA
TGCGCCAGCAGCCGGAAAGTAGGGGAGACCCAGTACTTC,CASSRKVGETQYF,TRBJ2-5,TRBV4-3,NA,few
TGTGCCAGCAGCCAAGACCCCGGAGGGGAAGAGACCCAGTACTTC,CASSQDPGGEETQYF,TRBJ2-5,TRBV4-2,NA,NA